This paragraph reports one T cell receptor (beta chain). TCRdb re-called the reads through MiXCR, storing one row per CDR3 protein. The sample lists some 180,000 distinct CDR3 sequences, approximately 19% occurring once. The sample comes from a study of T cell repertoires in cytomegalovirus infection. The CDR3 is 15 amino acids. The V end was cut by 3 bases, the J end by 4 bases, with 14 bases between. The germline CDR1 and CDR2 sequences are KGHSH and LQKENI. The origin of this receptor is a human donor in good health (CMV status not recorded). Some clones in this sample may be carry-over from other donors' samples. The chain uses TRBV18 and TRBJ2-3; D remains unclear. The sample comprised PBMCs. CDR3 coding DNA: TGTGCCAGCTCACCCCGGGCCTCAGCCCCAGATACGCAGTATTTT. This translates into CASSPRASAPDTQYF.